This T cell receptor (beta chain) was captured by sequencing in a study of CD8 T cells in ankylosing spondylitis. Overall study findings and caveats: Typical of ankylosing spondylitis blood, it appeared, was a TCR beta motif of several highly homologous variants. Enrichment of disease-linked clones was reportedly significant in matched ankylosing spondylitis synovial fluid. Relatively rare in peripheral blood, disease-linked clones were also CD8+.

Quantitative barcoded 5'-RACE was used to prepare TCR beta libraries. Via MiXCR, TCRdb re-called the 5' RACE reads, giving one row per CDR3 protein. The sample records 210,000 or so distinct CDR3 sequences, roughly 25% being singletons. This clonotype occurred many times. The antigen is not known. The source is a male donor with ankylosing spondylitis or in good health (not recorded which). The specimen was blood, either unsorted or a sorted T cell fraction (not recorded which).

The CDR3 coding sequence is TGTGCCAGCAGTGAAGGAAGCAGCTTCCAGCATTTT. Its protein product is CASSEGSSFQHF. The V and J genes are TRBV6-1 and TRBJ1-5; D call uncertain. The CDR3 is made up of 12 amino acids. V was trimmed by 1 base and J by 12 bases, leaving 10 bases between them. Looked up from germline, CDR1 is MNHNS and CDR2 is SASEGT.